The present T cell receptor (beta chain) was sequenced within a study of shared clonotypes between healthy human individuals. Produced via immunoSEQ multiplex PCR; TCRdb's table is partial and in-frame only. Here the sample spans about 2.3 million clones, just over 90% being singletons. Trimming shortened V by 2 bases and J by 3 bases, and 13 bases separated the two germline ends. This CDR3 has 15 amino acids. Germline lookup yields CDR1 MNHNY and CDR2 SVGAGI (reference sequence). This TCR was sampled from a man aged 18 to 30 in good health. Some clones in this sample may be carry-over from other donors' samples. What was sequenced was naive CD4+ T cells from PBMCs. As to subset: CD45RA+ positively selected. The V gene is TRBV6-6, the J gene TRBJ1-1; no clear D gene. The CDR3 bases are TGTGCCAGCAGTTACGCCGGGTTGGAACACACTGAAGCTTTCTTT. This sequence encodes CASSYAGLEHTEAFF.